Below are 8 T cell receptor beta chains sequenced from a single sample in a study of CD8+ T cells in alopecia areata. As for treatment: oral pan-JAK inhibitor, 5-10 mg twice daily. RNA was isolated and reverse transcribed to cDNA, the sequencing template. Some clones are missing from TCRdb's copy, which holds only in-frame ones; the method was immunoSEQ multiplex PCR. The data show 160,000 or so clones, 65% seen once. The sequenced sample was CD4+ T cells sorted from blood, obtained at week 4, from a patient treated with tofacitinib. These receptors were taken from a human donor with alopecia areata.

This clone has a handful of counts. CDR3 residues: CAWSGRSRSYTF. In nucleotides, the CDR3 is TGTGCCTGGAGTGGGAGGTCCAGGAGCTACACCTTC. The rearrangement uses TRBV30 and TRBJ1-2; D gene unclear. This CDR3 contains 12 residues. Germline values: CDR1 GTSNPN, CDR2 SVGIG (reference sequence). The ends were cut back, 1 base at V and 9 bases at J, with 12 bases in the middle.

The gene calls are TRBV18 and TRBJ2-7, with D perhaps TRBD1 (6 bases). The CDR3 length is 13 residues. Germline-derived CDR1 and CDR2 are KGHSH and LQKENI. Deletions cut 3 bases from V and 6 bases from J, with 12 bases between. In DNA, the CDR3 is TGTGCCAGCTCACCCCAAGACAGGCGCGAGCAGTACTTC. Its translation: CASSPQDRREQYF.

CDR3 DNA sequence: TGTGCCAGCAGCCAGGGACAGGGAAGTGGCTACACCTTC. Translating gives CASSQGQGSGYTF. V gene TRBV7-9 combines with J gene TRBJ1-2; 9 bases line up with TRBD1. Per the germline V gene, CDR1 is SEHNR and CDR2 is FQNEAQ (reference sequence). Trimming took 5 bases from V and 7 from J; bases not matched to a gene: 5. The CDR3 has 13 amino acids.

The chain combines TRBV29-1 with TRBJ2-1; 7 bases map to TRBD2. V dropped 1 base and J dropped 8; count of bases not matched to a gene: 2. In germline, CDR1 is SQVTM, CDR2 ANQGSEA. The CDR3 spans 12 residues. CDR3 residues: CSVEAAGDEQFF. As DNA, the CDR3 is TGCAGCGTTGAAGCGGCGGGGGATGAGCAGTTCTTC.

The DNA of the CDR3 is TGTGCCACCAGCAGAGATGGAGACAGTTCTTCACCCCTCCACTTT. Amino acids: CATSRDGDSSSPLHF. This rearrangement joins TRBV15 to TRBJ1-6, with D possibly matching TRBD1 (5 bases). V was shortened by 0 bases and J by 9 bases, with 12 bases between the two germline ends. This CDR3 spans 15 amino acids. CDR1 and CDR2 from the germline V gene are LNHNV and YYDKDF (reference sequence).

This chain uses TRBV20-1 with TRBJ2-7, with unresolved D. Germline V gives CDR1 DFQATT, CDR2 SNEGSKA (reference sequence). Trimming pared 6 bases from V and 3 bases from J, leaving 9 bases between. The CDR3 is 11 residues long. CDR3: CSAQDGYEQYF. The CDR3 region has the DNA TGCAGTGCCCAGGACGGCTACGAGCAGTACTTC.

The chain carries TRBV7-9 and TRBJ2-1, with D maybe TRBD1 (6 bases). This CDR3 contains 17 residues. Germline CDR1 is SEHNR and CDR2 is FQNEAQ (reference sequence). The V end was cut by 2 bases, the J end by 6 bases, with 20 bases between. The CDR3 loop is CASSLIRLQGIGNEQFF. In DNA form, the CDR3 reads TGTGCCAGCAGCTTAATTAGGCTACAGGGAATCGGCAATGAGCAGTTCTTC.

CDR3 coding DNA: TGTGCCTGGAGGGGAACAGGGAACACCGGGGAGCTGTTTTTT. This gives the protein CAWRGTGNTGELFF. The gene calls are TRBV30 and TRBJ2-2; D perhaps matches TRBD1 (5 bases). Trimming took off 3 bases at V and 1 base at J, with 9 bases between the two ends. From germline, CDR1 is GTSNPN and CDR2 SVGIG (reference sequence). The CDR3 has 14 amino acids.